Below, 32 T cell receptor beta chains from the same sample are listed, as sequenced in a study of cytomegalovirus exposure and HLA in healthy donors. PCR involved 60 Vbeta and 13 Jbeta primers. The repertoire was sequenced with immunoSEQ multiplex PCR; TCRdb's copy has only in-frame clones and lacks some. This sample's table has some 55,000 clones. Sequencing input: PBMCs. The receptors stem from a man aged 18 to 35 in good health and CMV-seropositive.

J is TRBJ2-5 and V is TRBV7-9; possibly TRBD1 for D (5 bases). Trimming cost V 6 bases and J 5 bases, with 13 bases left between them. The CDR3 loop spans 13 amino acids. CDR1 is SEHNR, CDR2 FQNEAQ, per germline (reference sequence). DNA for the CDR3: TGTGCCAGCAGTTGGGGCCAAAGGGAGACCCAGTACTTC. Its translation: CASSWGQRETQYF. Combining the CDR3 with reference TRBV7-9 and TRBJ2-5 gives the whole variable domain DTGVSQNPRHKITKRGQNVTFRCDPISEHNRLYWYRQTLGQGPEFLTYFQNEAQLEKSRLLSDRFSAERPKGSFSTLEIQRTEQGDSAMYLCASSWGQRETQYFGPGTRLLVL.

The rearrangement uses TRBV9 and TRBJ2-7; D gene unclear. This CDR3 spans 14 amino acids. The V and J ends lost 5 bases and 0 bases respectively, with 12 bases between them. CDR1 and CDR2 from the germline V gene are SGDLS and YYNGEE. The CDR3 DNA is TGTGCCAGCAGTCACTCTCCTAGCTCCTACGAGCAGTACTTC. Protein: CASSHSPSSYEQYF.

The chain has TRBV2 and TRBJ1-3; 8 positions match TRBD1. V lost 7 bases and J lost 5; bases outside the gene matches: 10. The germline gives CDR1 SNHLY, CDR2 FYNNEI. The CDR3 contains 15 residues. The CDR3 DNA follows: TGTGCCAGCAATTCAGGGGGCATGTTGCGAAACACCATATATTTT. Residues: CASNSGGMLRNTIYF.

The chain's CDR3 is CASSFQDRFYEQYF. CDR3 DNA sequence: TGCGCCAGCAGCTTCCAGGACAGATTCTACGAGCAGTACTTC. The chain employs TRBV4-1 and TRBJ2-5, with D perhaps TRBD1 (6 bases). The J call may be faulty, since TRBJ2-7 better matches the DNA end. Germline CDR1 MGHRA, CDR2 YSYEKL. The CDR3 spans 14 residues.

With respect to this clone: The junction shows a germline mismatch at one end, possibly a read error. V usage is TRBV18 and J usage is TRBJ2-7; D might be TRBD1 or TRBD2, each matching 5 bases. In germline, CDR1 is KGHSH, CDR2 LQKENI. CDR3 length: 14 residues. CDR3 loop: CASSPLGDSYEQYF. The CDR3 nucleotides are TGTGCCAGCTCGCCACTAGGGGACTCCTACGAGCAGTACTTC.

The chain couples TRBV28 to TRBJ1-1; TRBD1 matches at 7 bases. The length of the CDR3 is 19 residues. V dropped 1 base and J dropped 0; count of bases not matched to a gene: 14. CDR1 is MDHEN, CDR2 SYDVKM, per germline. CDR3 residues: CASSLSTDFRGLMNTEAFF. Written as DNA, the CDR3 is TGTGCCAGCAGTTTATCCACCGACTTCAGGGGGTTAATGAACACTGAAGCTTTCTTT.

The CDR3 nucleotides read TGTGCCAGCAGCAGACGCAGGGAAGCTAGGAGAGGTGAGCAGTTCTTC. Translated, it gives CASSRRREARRGEQFF. This sequence joins TRBV28 and TRBJ2-1; D is perhaps TRBD1 (5 bases). Germline values: CDR1 MDHEN, CDR2 SYDVKM. This CDR3 spans 16 amino acids. V shed 6 bases and J shed 9 bases, with 24 bases lying between them.

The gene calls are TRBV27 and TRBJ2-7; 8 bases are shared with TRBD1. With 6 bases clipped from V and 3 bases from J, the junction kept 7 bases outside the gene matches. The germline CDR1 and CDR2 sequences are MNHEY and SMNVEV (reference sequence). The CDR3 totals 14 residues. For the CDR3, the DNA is TGTGCCAGCAGGTCCGGGACAGGCAACTACGAGCAGTACTTC. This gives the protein CASRSGTGNYEQYF.

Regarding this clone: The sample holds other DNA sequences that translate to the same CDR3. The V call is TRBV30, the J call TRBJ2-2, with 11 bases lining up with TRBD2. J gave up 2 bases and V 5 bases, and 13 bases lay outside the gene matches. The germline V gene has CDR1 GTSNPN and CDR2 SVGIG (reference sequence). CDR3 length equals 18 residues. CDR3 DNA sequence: TGTGCCTGGGGGACTAGCGGAAGAGTTTTCGTAAACACCGGGGAGCTGTTTTTT. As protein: CAWGTSGRVFVNTGELFF. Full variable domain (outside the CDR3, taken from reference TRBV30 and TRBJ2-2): SQTIHQWPATLVQPVGSPLSLECTVEGTSNPNLYWYRQAAGRGLQLLFYSVGIGQISSEVPQNLSASRPQDRQFILSSKKLLLSDSGFYLCAWGTSGRVFVNTGELFFGEGSRLTVL.

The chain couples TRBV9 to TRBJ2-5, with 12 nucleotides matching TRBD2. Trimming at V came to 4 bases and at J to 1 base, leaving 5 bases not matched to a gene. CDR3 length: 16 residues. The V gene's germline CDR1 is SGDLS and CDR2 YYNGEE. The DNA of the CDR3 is TGTGCCAGCAGCTTAACGACTAGCGGGAGCCAAGAGACCCAGTACTTC. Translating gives CASSLTTSGSQETQYF.

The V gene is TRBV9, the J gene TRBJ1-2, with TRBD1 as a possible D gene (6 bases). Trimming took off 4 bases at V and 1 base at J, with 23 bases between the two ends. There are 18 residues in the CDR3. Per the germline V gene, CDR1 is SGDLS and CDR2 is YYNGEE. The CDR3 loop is CASSPPSGARGDNYGYTF. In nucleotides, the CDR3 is TGTGCCAGCAGCCCTCCCTCAGGGGCCAGGGGCGATAACTATGGCTACACCTTC.

The CDR3 nucleotides read TGTGCCAGCAGTTTTGGAGTAACCATATATTTT. This gives the protein CASSFGVTIYF. The gene calls are TRBV28 and TRBJ1-3; D remains ambiguous. This CDR3 region has 11 residues. The V end was cut by 3 bases, the J end by 10 bases, with 7 bases between. CDR1 and CDR2 from the germline V gene are MDHEN and SYDVKM.

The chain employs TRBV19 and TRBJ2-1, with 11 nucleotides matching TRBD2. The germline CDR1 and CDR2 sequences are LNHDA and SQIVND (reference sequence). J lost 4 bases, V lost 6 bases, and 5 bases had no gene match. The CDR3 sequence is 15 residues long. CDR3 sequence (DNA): TGTGCCAGTAGGACGACTAGCGGGGCGTACAATGAGCAGTTCTTC. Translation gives CASRTTSGAYNEQFF.

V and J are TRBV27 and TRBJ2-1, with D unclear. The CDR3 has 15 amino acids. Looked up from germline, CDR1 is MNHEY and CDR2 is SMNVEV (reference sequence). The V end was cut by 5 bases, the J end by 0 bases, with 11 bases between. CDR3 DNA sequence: TGTGCCAGCAGTCCCTCATCAGACTCCTACAATGAGCAGTTCTTC. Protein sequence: CASSPSSDSYNEQFF.

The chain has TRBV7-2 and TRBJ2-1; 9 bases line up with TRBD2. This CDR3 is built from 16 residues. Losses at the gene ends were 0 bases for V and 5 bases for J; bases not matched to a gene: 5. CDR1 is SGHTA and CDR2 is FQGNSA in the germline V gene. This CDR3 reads CASSLAHLAGHNEQFF. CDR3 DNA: TGTGCCAGCAGCTTAGCGCACCTAGCGGGGCACAATGAGCAGTTCTTC. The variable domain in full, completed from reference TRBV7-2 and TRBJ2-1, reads GAGVSQSPSNKVTEKGKDVELRCDPISGHTALYWYRQSLGQGLEFLIYFQGNSAPDKSGLPSDRFSAERTGGSVSTLTIQRTQQEDSAVYLCASSLAHLAGHNEQFFGPGTRLTVL.

The CDR3 protein is CASSHRQGDTGELFF. The CDR3 DNA sequence: TGTGCCAGCAGCCACCGACAGGGGGACACCGGGGAGCTGTTTTTT. The genes are TRBV14 and TRBJ2-2, with 9 bases fitting TRBD1. The CDR3 is 15 amino acids. The germline CDR1 and CDR2 sequences are SGHDN and FVKESK. V dropped 3 bases and J dropped 3; count of bases not matched to a gene: 2.

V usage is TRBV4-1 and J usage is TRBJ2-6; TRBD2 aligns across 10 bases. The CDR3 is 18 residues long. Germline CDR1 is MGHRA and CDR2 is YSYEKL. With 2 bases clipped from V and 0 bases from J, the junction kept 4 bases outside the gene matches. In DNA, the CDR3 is TGCGCCAGCAGCCAAAAAAGCGGGAGGGCCTCTGGGGCCAACGTCCTGACTTTC. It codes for CASSQKSGRASGANVLTF.

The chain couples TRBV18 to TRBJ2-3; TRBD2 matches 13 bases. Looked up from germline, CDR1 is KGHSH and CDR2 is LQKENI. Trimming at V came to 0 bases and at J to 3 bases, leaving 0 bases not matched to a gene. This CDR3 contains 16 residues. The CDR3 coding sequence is TGTGCCAGCTCACCACCGACTAGCGGGAGGACAGATACGCAGTATTTT. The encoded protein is CASSPPTSGRTDTQYF.

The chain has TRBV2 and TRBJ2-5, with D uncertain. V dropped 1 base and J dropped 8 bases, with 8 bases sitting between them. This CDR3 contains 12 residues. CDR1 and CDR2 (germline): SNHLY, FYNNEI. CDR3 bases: TGTGCCAGCAGTGAAGGGGCTTCTACCCAGTACTTC. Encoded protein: CASSEGASTQYF.

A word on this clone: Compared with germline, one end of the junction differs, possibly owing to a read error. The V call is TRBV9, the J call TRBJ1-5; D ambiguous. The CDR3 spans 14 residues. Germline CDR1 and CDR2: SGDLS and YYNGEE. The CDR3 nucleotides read TGTGCCGGCAGCTCAGTACCTGGCAATCAGCCCCAGCATTTT. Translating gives CAGSSVPGNQPQHF.

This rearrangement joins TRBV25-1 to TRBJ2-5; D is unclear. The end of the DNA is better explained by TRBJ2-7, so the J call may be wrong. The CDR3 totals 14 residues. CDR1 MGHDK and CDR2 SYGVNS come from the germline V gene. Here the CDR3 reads CASSAPRPLDEQYF. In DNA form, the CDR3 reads TGTGCCAGCAGTGCCCCCAGGCCTCTCGACGAGCAGTACTTC.

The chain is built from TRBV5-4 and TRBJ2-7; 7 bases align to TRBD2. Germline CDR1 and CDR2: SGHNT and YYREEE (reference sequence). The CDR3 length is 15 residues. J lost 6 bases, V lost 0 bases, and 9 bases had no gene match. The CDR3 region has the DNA TGTGCCAGCAGCTTGGAGGTTCAAGCGGGATCCGAGCAGTACTTC. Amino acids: CASSLEVQAGSEQYF.

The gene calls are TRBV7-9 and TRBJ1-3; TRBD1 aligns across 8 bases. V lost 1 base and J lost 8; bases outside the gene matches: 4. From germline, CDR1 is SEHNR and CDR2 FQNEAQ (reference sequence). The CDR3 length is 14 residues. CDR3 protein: CASSLDPQGDTIYF. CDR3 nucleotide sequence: TGTGCCAGCAGCTTAGACCCACAGGGGGACACCATATATTTT.

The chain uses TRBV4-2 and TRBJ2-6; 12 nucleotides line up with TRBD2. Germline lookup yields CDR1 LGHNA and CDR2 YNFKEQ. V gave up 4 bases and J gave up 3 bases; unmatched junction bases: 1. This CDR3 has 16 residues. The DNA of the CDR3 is TGTGCCAGCAGCCCGACTAGCGGGAGTGGGGCCAACGTCCTGACTTTC. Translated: CASSPTSGSGANVLTF.

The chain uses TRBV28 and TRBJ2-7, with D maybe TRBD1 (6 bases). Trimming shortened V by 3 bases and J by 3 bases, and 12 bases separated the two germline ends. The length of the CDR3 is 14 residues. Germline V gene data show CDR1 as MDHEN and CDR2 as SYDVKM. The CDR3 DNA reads TGTGCCAGCAGTTTCTGGGACACCTACTACGAGCAGTACTTC. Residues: CASSFWDTYYEQYF.

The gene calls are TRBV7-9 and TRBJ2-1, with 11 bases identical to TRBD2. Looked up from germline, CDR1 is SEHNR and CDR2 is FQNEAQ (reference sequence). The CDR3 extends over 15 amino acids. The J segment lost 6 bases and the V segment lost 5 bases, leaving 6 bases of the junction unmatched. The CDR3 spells CASSRLAGSLNEQFF. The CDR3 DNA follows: TGTGCCAGCAGCCGACTAGCGGGATCTCTCAATGAGCAGTTCTTC.

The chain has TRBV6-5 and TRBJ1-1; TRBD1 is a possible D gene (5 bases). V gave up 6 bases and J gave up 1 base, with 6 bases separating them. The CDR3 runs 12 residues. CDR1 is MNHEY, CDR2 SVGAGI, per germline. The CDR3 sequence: CASSQGNTEAFF. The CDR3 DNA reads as TGTGCCAGCAGCCAGGGGAACACTGAAGCTTTCTTT.

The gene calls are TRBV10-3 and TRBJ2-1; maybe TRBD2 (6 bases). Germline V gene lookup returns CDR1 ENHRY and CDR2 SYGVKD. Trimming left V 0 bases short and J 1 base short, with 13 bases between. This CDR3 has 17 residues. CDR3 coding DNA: TGTGCCATCAGTGAGTCGGGGAGCGGGCCGTCCTACAATGAGCAGTTCTTC. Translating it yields CAISESGSGPSYNEQFF.

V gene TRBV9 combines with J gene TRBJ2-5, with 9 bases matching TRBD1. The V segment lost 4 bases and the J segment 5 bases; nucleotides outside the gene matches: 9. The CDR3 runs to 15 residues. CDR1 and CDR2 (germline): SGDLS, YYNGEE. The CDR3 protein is CASSLEGQGGETQYF. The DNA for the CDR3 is TGTGCCAGCAGCCTAGAGGGACAGGGAGGGGAGACCCAGTACTTC.

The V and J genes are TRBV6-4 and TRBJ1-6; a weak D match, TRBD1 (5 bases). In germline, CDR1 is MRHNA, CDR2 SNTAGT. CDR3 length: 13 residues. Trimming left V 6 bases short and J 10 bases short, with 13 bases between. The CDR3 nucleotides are TGTGCCAGCAGAACCTCGGAGGGGTCACCCCTCCACTTT. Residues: CASRTSEGSPLHF.

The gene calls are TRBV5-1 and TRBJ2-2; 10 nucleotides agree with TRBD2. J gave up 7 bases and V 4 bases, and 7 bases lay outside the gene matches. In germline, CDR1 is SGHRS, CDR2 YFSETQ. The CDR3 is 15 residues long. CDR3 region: CASSISSGSGGELFF. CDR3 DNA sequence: TGCGCCAGCAGCATTTCTAGCGGGAGCGGCGGGGAGCTGTTTTTT.

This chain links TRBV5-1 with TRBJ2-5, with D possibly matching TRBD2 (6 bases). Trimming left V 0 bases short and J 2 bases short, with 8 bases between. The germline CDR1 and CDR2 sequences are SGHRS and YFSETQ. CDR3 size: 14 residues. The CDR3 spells CASSLARGQETQYF. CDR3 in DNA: TGCGCCAGCAGCTTGGCGCGGGGACAAGAGACCCAGTACTTC.